These 13 T cell receptor beta chains share one sample of origin, sequenced in a study of OX40 agonist ivuxolimab in advanced cancers. Only in-frame clones appear in the TCRdb table, and some are missing; sequencing was by immunoSEQ multiplex PCR. There are 65,000 to 80,000 clones in the sample; around 81% occur only once, and approximately 8% lies in the top ten. The starting material was CD4+ or CD8+ T cells sorted from blood, obtained in a trial of the OX40 agonist ivuxolimab. Receptor source: an adult with an advanced solid tumor such as melanoma, head and neck, liver or kidney cancer.

This chain connects TRBV18 to TRBJ2-5; 13 positions match TRBD2. Germline V CDR1 and CDR2: KGHSH, LQKENI. V lost 3 bases to trimming and J lost 0 bases; unmatched junction nucleotides: 4. The CDR3 is 17 amino acids. This chain's CDR3 is CASSPVTSGGYQETQYF. The CDR3, as DNA: TGTGCCAGCTCACCGGTGACTAGCGGGGGGTACCAAGAGACCCAGTACTTC.

The chain links TRBV5-4 to TRBJ1-2, with D hard to call. Trimming removed 4 bases from V and 0 bases from J, with 19 bases in between. The CDR3 is 17 amino acids. The germline V gene has CDR1 SGHNT and CDR2 YYREEE (reference sequence). CDR3 sequence (DNA): TGTGCCAGCAGCCAAGATCACCAGGCCCTAGCTAACTATGGCTACACCTTC. Residues: CASSQDHQALANYGYTF.

V and J are TRBV11-2 and TRBJ2-5, with 7 bases aligning to TRBD1. V shed 5 bases and J 5 bases; nucleotides not matched to a gene: 2. The germline V gene encodes CDR1 SGHAT and CDR2 FQNNGV. The length of the CDR3 is 12 residues. The CDR3 loop reads CASSPTGETQYF. The CDR3 DNA sequence: TGTGCCAGCAGCCCGACAGGGGAGACCCAGTACTTC.

The chain joins TRBV7-2 to TRBJ1-1; maybe TRBD1 (5 bases). The CDR3 extends over 15 amino acids. Germline-derived CDR1 and CDR2 are SGHTA and FQGNSA. Trimming shortened V by 4 bases and J by 6 bases, and 18 bases separated the two germline ends. CDR3 sequence reads: CASSSGGLFRSEAFF. The CDR3 region has the DNA TGTGCCAGCAGCTCCGGGGGACTATTTAGGTCTGAAGCTTTCTTT.

The V call is TRBV27, the J call TRBJ2-2, with TRBD2 as a possible D gene (5 bases). The ends were cut back, 8 bases at V and 5 bases at J, with 15 bases in the middle. CDR1 is MNHEY, CDR2 SMNVEV, per germline (reference sequence). The CDR3 consists of 14 residues. The CDR3 DNA follows: TGTGCCAGCCTTTCCCGGGGTGGGACCGGGGAGCTGTTTTTT. This sequence encodes CASLSRGGTGELFF.

CDR3 sequence reads: CASSWDREEAGTEAFF. DNA of the CDR3: TGTGCCAGCTCTTGGGACAGGGAAGAGGCGGGCACTGAAGCTTTCTTT. V usage is TRBV18 and J usage is TRBJ1-1, with 9 bases fitting TRBD1. The junction had 12 bases not matched to a gene; V was cut back by 6 bases and J by 4 bases. There are 16 residues in the CDR3. From germline, CDR1 is KGHSH and CDR2 LQKENI.

The chain recombines TRBV9 with TRBJ2-3; TRBD1 aligns across 8 bases. The CDR3 covers 14 residues. Germline CDR1 is SGDLS and CDR2 is YYNGEE. Trimming took 3 bases from V and 3 from J; bases not matched to a gene: 3. The CDR3 DNA reads as TGTGCCAGCAGCGACCAGGGGGCAACAGATACGCAGTATTTT. Its translation: CASSDQGATDTQYF.

V and J are TRBV4-1 and TRBJ2-1; D is ambiguous. CDR1 and CDR2 (germline): MGHRA, YSYEKL. V was clipped by 1 base and J by 3 bases, with 10 bases between them. This CDR3 spans 15 amino acids. In nucleotides, the CDR3 is TGCGCCAGCAGCCAAGCCCGTCCGGGCTACAATGAGCAGTTCTTC. This codes for CASSQARPGYNEQFF.

This chain joins TRBV30 and TRBJ2-1, with TRBD2 identical over 8 bases. Unmatched junction bases numbered 5, after V lost 2 bases and J lost 2 bases. Germline V gene sequence: CDR1 GTSNPN, CDR2 SVGIG (reference sequence). This CDR3 is built from 15 residues. The CDR3 sequence: CAWSHPGGPYNEQFF. Here the CDR3 DNA reads TGTGCCTGGAGTCACCCGGGAGGGCCCTACAATGAGCAGTTCTTC.

The V gene is TRBV7-2, the J gene TRBJ1-6, with D maybe TRBD1 (5 bases). Trimming removed 5 bases from V and 8 bases from J, with 10 bases in between. Germline CDR1 SGHTA, CDR2 FQGNSA. The CDR3 totals 13 residues. CDR3 region: CASSGTEYSPLHF. The CDR3 nucleotides read TGTGCCAGCAGCGGGACGGAGTATTCACCCCTCCACTTT. The full variable domain, in which reference TRBV7-2 and TRBJ1-6 provide the parts outside the CDR3, is GAGVSQSPSNKVTEKGKDVELRCDPISGHTALYWYRQSLGQGLEFLIYFQGNSAPDKSGLPSDRFSAERTGGSVSTLTIQRTQQEDSAVYLCASSGTEYSPLHFGNGTRLTVT.

This clone appeared a single time. The chain is built from TRBV6-5 and TRBJ1-2; perhaps TRBD1 as D (5 bases). This CDR3 has 12 residues. V was pared by 0 bases and J by 8 bases, with 7 bases between. Looked up from germline, CDR1 is MNHEY and CDR2 is SVGAGI. The CDR3 sequence: CASSYSGGGYTF. As DNA, the CDR3 is TGTGCCAGCAGTTACTCGGGGGGAGGCTACACCTTC.

This clone came up once. Within the sample, other DNA sequences also encode this same CDR3. The CDR3 DNA follows: TGTGCCAGCAGACAGGGCTACGAGCAGTACTTC. Its translation: CASRQGYEQYF. This chain connects TRBV6-5 to TRBJ2-7; D might be TRBD1 (6 bases). The V and J ends lost 6 bases and 3 bases respectively, with 6 bases between them. The CDR3 is 11 residues long. CDR1 MNHEY and CDR2 SVGAGI come from the germline V gene.

The V gene is TRBV5-4, the J gene TRBJ2-5; 7 bases are a match to TRBD2. J gave up 4 bases and V 4 bases, and 7 bases lay outside the gene matches. CDR1 SGHNT and CDR2 YYREEE come from the germline V gene (reference sequence). This CDR3 has 14 residues. CDR3 DNA sequence: TGTGCCAGCAGCCTCGGGGGGACGGGAGAGACCCAGTACTTC. As protein: CASSLGGTGETQYF.